The 24 T cell receptor beta chains listed next were all sequenced from one sample in a study of blood T cells in healthy people across ages. Alongside a J-beta primer mix, a sample-barcoded 5' primer served in a second PCR lasting about 6 to 12 cycles. TCRdb re-derived calls from the 5' RACE reads in MiXCR, one entry per CDR3 protein. The repertoire holds about 1.8 million distinct CDR3 sequences, with approximately 50% as singletons. Material for sequencing was blood. The receptors stem from a woman in her 40s in good health.

This clonotype was observed at least ten times. This chain uses TRBV12-3 or TRBV12-4 with TRBJ1-2; TRBD1 might be the D (5 bases). The CDR3 sequence is 13 residues long. V dropped 1 base and J dropped 4 bases, with 7 bases sitting between them. The CDR3 region has the DNA TGTGCCAGCAGTTTAGACAGGCCCTATGGCTACACCTTC. Protein product: CASSLDRPYGYTF.

This clonotype was seen more than once but under ten times. This sequence joins TRBV7-2 and TRBJ2-5; D gene uncertain. V was pared by 1 base and J by 4 bases, with 10 bases between. The CDR3 totals 14 residues. Looked up from germline, CDR1 is SGHTA and CDR2 is FQGNSA. The CDR3 region is CASSLVRTVETQYF. In nucleotides, the CDR3 is TGTGCCAGCAGCTTAGTAAGAACAGTAGAGACCCAGTACTTC.

This chain uses TRBV20-1 with TRBJ1-1, with D possibly TRBD1 on 5 matching bases. This CDR3 spans 15 amino acids. V was clipped by 0 bases and J by 3 bases, with 14 bases between them. The germline CDR1 and CDR2 sequences are DFQATT and SNEGSKA (reference sequence). The CDR3 bases are TGCAGTGCTAGAGAAATGGGCAGGGATTACACTGAAGCTTTCTTT. Translation: CSAREMGRDYTEAFF.

This clonotype was found once. The V and J genes are TRBV20-1 and TRBJ1-5; D is ambiguous. The CDR3 sequence is 14 residues long. Deletions cut 1 base from V and 0 bases from J, with 7 bases between. Per the germline V gene, CDR1 is DFQATT and CDR2 is SNEGSKA (reference sequence). The CDR3 DNA is TGCAGTGCTAGAGCGACGGTTAGCAATCAGCCCCAGCATTTT. This encodes CSARATVSNQPQHF.

This clonotype was seen a few times. This sequence joins TRBV28 and TRBJ2-7, with D perhaps TRBD1 (6 bases). Trimming took off 5 bases at V and 2 bases at J, with 10 bases between the two ends. The germline gives CDR1 MDHEN, CDR2 SYDVKM. The CDR3 sequence is 13 residues long. CDR3 nucleotide sequence: TGTGCCAGCAGTATACAGGGTGCCTACGAGCAGTACTTC. Encoded protein: CASSIQGAYEQYF.

This clonotype was found a few times. The chain recombines TRBV6-2 or TRBV6-3 with TRBJ2-7; no clear D gene. The ends were cut back, 8 bases at V and 1 base at J, with 6 bases in the middle. The CDR3 is 11 amino acids. CDR1 and CDR2 from the germline V gene are MNHEY and SVGEGT. CDR3 DNA sequence: TGTGCCAGCGCATTTTCCTACGAGCAGTACTTC. This translates into CASAFSYEQYF.

The chain combines TRBV29-1 with TRBJ2-7, with TRBD1 matching over 11 bases. The germline V gene encodes CDR1 SQVTM and CDR2 ANQGSEA. The CDR3 runs to 13 residues. DNA of the CDR3: TGCGGCGCAGGGACAGGGGGAGGGTACGAGCAGTACTTC. Encoded protein: CGAGTGGGYEQYF.

The chain carries TRBV6-2 or TRBV6-3 and TRBJ2-3; maybe TRBD2 (5 bases). CDR3 length: 14 amino acids. CDR1 is MNHEY, CDR2 SVGEGT, per germline. The V end was cut by 5 bases, the J end by 1 base, with 10 bases between. The CDR3 DNA reads as TGTGCCAGCAGTCTGACTACGCGCACAGATACGCAGTATTTT. It is translated as CASSLTTRTDTQYF.

This rearrangement joins TRBV5-1 to TRBJ2-7; the D is unclear. The tail of the sequence fits TRBJ2-4 better, so the J call may be wrong. There are 13 residues in the CDR3. Per the germline V gene, CDR1 is SGHRS and CDR2 is YFSETQ. The CDR3 DNA reads TGCGCCAGCAGCTTGTCAGGTTGGGACATTCAGTACTTC. Residues: CASSLSGWDIQYF.

The chain has TRBV9 and TRBJ2-3; either TRBD1 or TRBD2 may fit D (5 bases each). Trimming stripped 0 bases from V and 8 bases from J, with 16 bases between. CDR3 length: 15 residues. Germline lookup yields CDR1 SGDLS and CDR2 YYNGEE. CDR3 nucleotides: TGTGCCAGCAGCGTAGAGGCAGCCGGGACCGGTACGCAGTATTTT. This gives the protein CASSVEAAGTGTQYF.

This sequence joins TRBV7-3 and TRBJ2-3; TRBD1 matches at 8 bases. The CDR3 length is 15 residues. Germline V CDR1 and CDR2: SGHTA, FQGTGA. Germline trimming cut 5 bases from V and 7 bases from J; bases unmatched to any gene: 11. The CDR3 coding sequence is TGTGCCAGCAGCGACCGAGGACAGGGTCCGAATACGCAGTATTTT. Translation gives CASSDRGQGPNTQYF.

This clonotype was seen only once. The chain has TRBV28 and TRBJ2-7, with TRBD2 matching 8 bases. Germline CDR1 is MDHEN and CDR2 is SYDVKM. With V trimmed by 4 bases and J by 0 bases, 8 bases remained unmatched. This CDR3 region has 16 residues. The DNA of the CDR3 is TGTGCCAGCAGTTGGGGAAGCGGGGGCCTCTCCTACGAGCAGTACTTC. It is translated as CASSWGSGGLSYEQYF.

In the case of this clonotype: A much larger clonotype is one base distant, so this may be a read error. The chain joins TRBV6-1 to TRBJ1-2; 7 bases are a match to TRBD1. J was trimmed by 7 bases and V by 6 bases; bases with no gene match: 5. CDR1 and CDR2 from the germline V gene are MNHNS and SASEGT. CDR3 length: 12 residues. The CDR3 loop is CASSATGFGYTF. The CDR3 DNA sequence: TGTGCCAGCAGCGCGACAGGGTTTGGCTACACCTTC.

This clonotype was seen only a few times. The chain employs TRBV25-1 and TRBJ1-4; 8 nucleotides line up with TRBD1. The CDR3 runs 16 residues. The V and J ends lost 1 base and 8 bases, in that order; junction bases with no gene match: 9. Germline V gives CDR1 MGHDK, CDR2 SYGVNS. The CDR3 DNA follows: TGTGCCAGCAGTGAATGGGCCGGACAGGGAGAGGAAAAACTGTTTTTT. Protein product: CASSEWAGQGEEKLFF.

The chain employs TRBV4-3 and TRBJ2-1; D gene unclear. Gene TRBJ2-7 matches the end of the DNA better, so the J call may be wrong. Germline V lookup: CDR1 LGHNA, CDR2 YSLEER. The CDR3 consists of 15 residues. The CDR3 spells CASSQVLSSYNEQYF. In DNA, the CDR3 is TGCGCCAGCAGCCAAGTTCTGAGCTCCTACAATGAGCAGTACTTC.

This clonotype has more than one count but fewer than ten. This chain connects TRBV6-2 or TRBV6-3 to TRBJ1-1, with a tentative D call TRBD1 (5 bases). Looked up from germline, CDR1 is MNHEY and CDR2 is SVGEGT. The length of the CDR3 is 14 residues. Deletions cut 6 bases from V and 1 base from J, with 12 bases between. DNA for the CDR3: TGTGCCAGCAGAAGGGACGGGGGGAACACTGAAGCTTTCTTT. Protein product: CASRRDGGNTEAFF.

V is TRBV7-2 and J is TRBJ1-5; possible D gene TRBD1, 5 bases. Between the trimmed V and J ends, which lost 2 bases and 4 bases, there was a span of 12 bases. Germline assignment: CDR1 SGHTA and CDR2 FQGNSA. This CDR3 is built from 15 residues. In DNA, the CDR3 is TGTGCCAGCAGCTTAATGTTAGCAGGGAATCAGCCCCAGCATTTT. As protein: CASSLMLAGNQPQHF.

V usage is TRBV12-3 or TRBV12-4 and J usage is TRBJ2-1, with 7 positions matching TRBD2. Trimming took 7 bases from V and 0 from J; bases not matched to a gene: 3. The length of the CDR3 is 14 residues. The CDR3 loop is CASNRGDSYNEQFF. For the CDR3, the DNA is TGTGCCAGCAATCGGGGGGACTCCTACAATGAGCAGTTCTTC.

This rearrangement joins TRBV10-3 to TRBJ2-5; unclear D gene. The CDR3 runs 13 residues. V was cut by 4 bases and J by 5 bases, with 11 bases left in between. Per germline, CDR1 ENHRY and CDR2 SYGVKD. The CDR3 sequence is CAISGALMETQYF. The CDR3 DNA sequence: TGTGCCATCAGTGGAGCTTTGATGGAGACCCAGTACTTC.

DNA for the CDR3: TGTGCCAGCACCGAACAGGGAGACTACGAGCAGTACTTC. Protein sequence: CASTEQGDYEQYF. This chain joins TRBV6-2 or TRBV6-3 and TRBJ2-7; tentative D call: TRBD1 (6 bases). The germline CDR1 and CDR2 sequences are MNHEY and SVGEGT. This CDR3 is 13 amino acids long. V was clipped by 7 bases and J by 3 bases, with 13 bases between them.

This sequence joins TRBV28 and TRBJ1-2; perhaps TRBD1 as D (6 bases). Trimming cost V 6 bases and J 8 bases, with 16 bases left between them. Germline CDR1 MDHEN, CDR2 SYDVKM. This CDR3 comprises 13 residues. The CDR3 DNA is TGTGCCAGCAGATTGCCCGGAACAGGGGGCTACACCTTC. Amino acid sequence: CASRLPGTGGYTF.

The chain combines TRBV20-1 with TRBJ2-2; weak D call: TRBD2 (7 bases). The germline V and J ends were trimmed by 3 bases and 4 bases, with 9 bases remaining between them. Germline-derived CDR1 and CDR2 are DFQATT and SNEGSKA (reference sequence). This CDR3 is built from 13 residues. CDR3: CSASGGPTGELFF. The DNA of the CDR3 is TGCAGTGCTAGCGGGGGGCCCACCGGGGAGCTGTTTTTT.

This clonotype was counted a few times. The gene calls are TRBV7-2 and TRBJ2-6, with D perhaps TRBD1 (6 bases). The CDR3 loop spans 17 amino acids. In germline, CDR1 is SGHTA, CDR2 FQGNSA. V lost 1 base, J lost 2 bases, and 12 bases lay in between. CDR3 bases: TGTGCCAGCAGCTTAGTGGGGGCTCGGACTGGGGCCAACGTCCTGACTTTC. Encoded protein: CASSLVGARTGANVLTF.

The chain has TRBV6-5 and TRBJ2-3, with D possibly being TRBD2 (7 bases). The CDR3 has 18 amino acids. Germline CDR1 reads MNHEY; CDR2 reads SVGAGI. The V end was cut by 0 bases, the J end by 2 bases, with 18 bases between. The CDR3 here is CASSYSSRGGAPTDTQYF. DNA of the CDR3: TGTGCCAGCAGTTACTCCTCAAGAGGGGGGGCCCCCACAGATACGCAGTATTTT.